This TCR beta chain was identified during a study of human T cells and chemical hapten exposure. The overall study: Small pooled library volume differences chiefly drove per-sample TCR yield variation.

Study outcomes and limitations: TCRs exceeding 1 in 1000 frequency stayed unchanged with DPC sensitization.

Extraction of total RNA was performed on unfractionated whole blood. Individual cDNA molecules in this library carried unique molecular identifiers. Per the original data handling: Counting gave a median of around 96,000 TCRs per sample, with values ranging from 23,224 to 690,600. From the 5' RACE reads, TCRdb called clonotypes with MiXCR, one entry per CDR3 protein. The V and J calls come from TCRdb's annotation, not from the publication. Found here are 110,000 or so distinct CDR3 sequences, more than 15% of them singletons; the top ten hold approximately 2.6%. V was pared by 2 bases and J by 5 bases, with 14 bases between. This CDR3 comprises 15 residues. Germline values: CDR1 MDHEN, CDR2 SYDVKM. This clonotype showed up just a few times. No antigen is known for it.

This chain uses TRBV28 with TRBJ2-3; D is unclear. The sequence was obtained from a human donor in good health. The CDR3 DNA reads as TGTGCCAGCAGTTTACCTGGCAGCGCTCGAGATACGCAGTATTTT. Its translation: CASSLPGSARDTQYF.